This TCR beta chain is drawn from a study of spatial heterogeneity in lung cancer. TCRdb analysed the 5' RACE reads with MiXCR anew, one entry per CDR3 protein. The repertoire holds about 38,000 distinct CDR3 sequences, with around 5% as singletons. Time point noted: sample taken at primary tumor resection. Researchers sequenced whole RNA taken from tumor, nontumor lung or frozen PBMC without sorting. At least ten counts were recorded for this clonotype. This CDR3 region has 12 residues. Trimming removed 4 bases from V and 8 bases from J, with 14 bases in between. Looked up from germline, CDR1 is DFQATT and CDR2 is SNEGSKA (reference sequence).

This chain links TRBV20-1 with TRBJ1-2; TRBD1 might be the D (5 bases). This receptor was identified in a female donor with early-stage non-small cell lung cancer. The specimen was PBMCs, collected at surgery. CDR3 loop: CSAKARVEGYTF. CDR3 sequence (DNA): TGCAGTGCTAAAGCCAGGGTGGAGGGCTACACCTTC.